Here is one TCR beta chain with its context. The antigen is undetermined. The germline CDR1 and CDR2 sequences are MNHEY and SVGAGI. The CDR3 extends over 14 amino acids. The V end lost 0 bases, the J end lost 4 bases, and 9 bases lay between the germline ends. TCRdb keeps only in-frame clones here, not all; method: immunoSEQ multiplex PCR. The sample carries over 130,000 clones, more than 80% recorded once. This sample was included in a study of T cell responses to AZD1222 COVID-19 vaccine. Study-wide findings and caveats: Spike was spanned by vaccine-associated CD4 TCRs, which were dominant at 160-218 and 743-854.

The chain combines TRBV6-5 with TRBJ1-1; D remains unclear. The sequence was obtained from an adult who received the AZD1222 COVID-19 vaccine. Sample: peripheral blood, taken 28 days after the second AZD1222 dose. DNA for the CDR3: TGTGCCAGCAGTTACTCGATGTCTGCCACTGAAGCTTTCTTT. This gives the protein CASSYSMSATEAFF.